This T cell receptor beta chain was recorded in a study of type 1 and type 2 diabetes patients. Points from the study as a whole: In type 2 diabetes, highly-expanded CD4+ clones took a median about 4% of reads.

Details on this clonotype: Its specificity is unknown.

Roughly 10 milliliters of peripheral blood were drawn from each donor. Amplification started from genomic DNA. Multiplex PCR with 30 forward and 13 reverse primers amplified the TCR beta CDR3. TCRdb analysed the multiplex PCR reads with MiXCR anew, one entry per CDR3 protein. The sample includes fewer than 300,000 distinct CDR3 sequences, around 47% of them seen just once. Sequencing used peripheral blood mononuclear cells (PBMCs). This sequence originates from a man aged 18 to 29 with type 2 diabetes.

This chain's CDR3 is CASRPRDRGTQPQHF. CDR3 nucleotides: TGTGCCAGTAGGCCCCGGGACAGGGGTACTCAGCCCCAGCATTTT. The rearrangement joins TRBV19 to TRBJ1-5, with 10 bases lining up with TRBD1. From germline, CDR1 is LNHDA and CDR2 SQIVND (reference sequence). The J segment lost 6 bases and the V segment lost 6 bases, leaving 8 bases of the junction unmatched. The CDR3 contains 15 residues.